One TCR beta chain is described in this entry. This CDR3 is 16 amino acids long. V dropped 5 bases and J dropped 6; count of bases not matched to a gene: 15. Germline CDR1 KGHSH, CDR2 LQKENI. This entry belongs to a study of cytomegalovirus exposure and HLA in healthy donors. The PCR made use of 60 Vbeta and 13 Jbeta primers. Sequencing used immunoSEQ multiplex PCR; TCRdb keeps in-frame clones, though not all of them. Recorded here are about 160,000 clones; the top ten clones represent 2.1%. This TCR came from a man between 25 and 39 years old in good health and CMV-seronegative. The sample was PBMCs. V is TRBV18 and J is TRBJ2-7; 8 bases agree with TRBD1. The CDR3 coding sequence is TGTGCCAGCTCATCGAATTTCCCGGGACAGGACGGCGAGCAGTACTTC. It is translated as CASSSNFPGQDGEQYF. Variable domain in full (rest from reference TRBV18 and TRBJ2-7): NAGVMQNPRHLVRRRGQEARLRCSPMKGHSHVYWYRQLPEEGLKFMVYLQKENIIDESGMPKERFSAEFPKEGPSILRIQQVVRGDSAAYFCASSSNFPGQDGEQYFGPGTRLTVT.